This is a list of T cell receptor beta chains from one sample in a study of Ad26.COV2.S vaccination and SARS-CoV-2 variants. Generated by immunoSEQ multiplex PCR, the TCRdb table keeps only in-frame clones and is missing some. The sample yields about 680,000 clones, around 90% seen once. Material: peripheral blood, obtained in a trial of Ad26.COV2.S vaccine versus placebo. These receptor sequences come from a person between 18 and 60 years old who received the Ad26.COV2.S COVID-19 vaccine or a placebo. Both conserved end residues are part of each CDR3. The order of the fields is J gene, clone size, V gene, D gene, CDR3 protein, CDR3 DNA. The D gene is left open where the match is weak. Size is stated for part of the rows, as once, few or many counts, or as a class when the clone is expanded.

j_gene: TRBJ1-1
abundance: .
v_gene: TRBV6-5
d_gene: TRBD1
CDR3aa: CASRTGLNTEAFF
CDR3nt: TGTGCCAGCCGGACAGGGCTGAACACTGAAGCTTTCTTT

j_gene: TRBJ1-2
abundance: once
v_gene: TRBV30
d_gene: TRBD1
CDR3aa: CACRQGVDYGYTF
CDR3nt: TGTGCCTGTAGACAGGGGGTTGACTATGGCTACACCTTC

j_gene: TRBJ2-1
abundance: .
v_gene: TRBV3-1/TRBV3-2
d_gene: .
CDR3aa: CASSQAGVNEQFF
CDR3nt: TGTGCCAGCAGCCAGGCAGGGGTAAATGAGCAGTTCTTC

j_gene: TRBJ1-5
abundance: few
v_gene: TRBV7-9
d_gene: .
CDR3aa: CASSRGTLGPQHF
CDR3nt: TGTGCCAGCAGCCGCGGGACCCTCGGACCCCAGCATTTT

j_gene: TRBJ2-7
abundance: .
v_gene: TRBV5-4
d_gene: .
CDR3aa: CASSLRGVSYEQYF
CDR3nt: TGTGCCAGCAGCTTACGCGGGGTCTCCTACGAGCAGTACTTC

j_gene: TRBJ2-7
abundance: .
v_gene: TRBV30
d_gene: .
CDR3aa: CAWRGNGAYEQYF
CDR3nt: TGTGCCTGGAGGGGGAATGGGGCCTACGAGCAGTACTTC

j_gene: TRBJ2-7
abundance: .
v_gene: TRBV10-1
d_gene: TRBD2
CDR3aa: CASSHIAGAHSREQYF
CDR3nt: TGCGCCAGCAGTCACATAGCGGGGGCCCACTCCAGGGAGCAGTACTTC

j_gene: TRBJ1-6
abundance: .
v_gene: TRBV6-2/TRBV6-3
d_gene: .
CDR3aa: CASSYRNERGSPLHF
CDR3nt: TGTGCCAGCAGTTACCGCAACGAGAGGGGGTCACCCCTCCACTTT

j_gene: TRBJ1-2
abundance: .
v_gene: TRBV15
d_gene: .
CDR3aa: CATSRDAYGYTF
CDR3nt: TGTGCCACCAGCAGAGATGCGTATGGCTACACCTTC

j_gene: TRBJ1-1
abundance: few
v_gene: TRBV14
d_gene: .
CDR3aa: CASSQNEQAFF
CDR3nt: TGTGCCAGCAGCCAAAACGAGCAAGCTTTCTTT

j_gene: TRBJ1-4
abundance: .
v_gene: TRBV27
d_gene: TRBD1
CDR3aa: CASRETPGGDEKLFF
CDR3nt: TGTGCCAGCAGGGAAACTCCAGGGGGTGATGAAAAACTGTTTTTT

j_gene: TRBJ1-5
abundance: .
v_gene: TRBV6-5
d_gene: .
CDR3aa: CASSTDNSNQPQHF
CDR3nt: TGTGCCAGCAGTACAGATAATAGCAATCAGCCCCAGCATTTT

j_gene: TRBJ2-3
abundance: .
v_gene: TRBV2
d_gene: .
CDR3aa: CASSAGQSIDTQYF
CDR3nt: TGTGCCAGCAGTGCGGGCCAGAGTATTGATACGCAGTATTTT

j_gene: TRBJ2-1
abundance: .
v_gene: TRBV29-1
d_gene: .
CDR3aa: CSVDASWDYNEQFF
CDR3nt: TGCAGCGTTGACGCTAGTTGGGACTACAATGAGCAGTTCTTC

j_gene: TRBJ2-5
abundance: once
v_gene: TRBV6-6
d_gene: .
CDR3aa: CASNRDLQETQYF
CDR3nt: TGTGCCAGCAATCGGGATCTCCAAGAGACCCAGTACTTC

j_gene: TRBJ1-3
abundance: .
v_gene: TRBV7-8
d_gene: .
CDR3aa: CASTRPGEAYPGNTIYF
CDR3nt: TGTGCCAGCACCCGACCTGGAGAGGCCTACCCTGGAAACACCATATATTTT

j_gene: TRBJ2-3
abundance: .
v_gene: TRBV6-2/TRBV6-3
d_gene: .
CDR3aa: CASSSLVSGGADTQYF
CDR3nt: TGTGCCAGCAGTAGCCTTGTCTCGGGCGGCGCAGATACGCAGTATTTT

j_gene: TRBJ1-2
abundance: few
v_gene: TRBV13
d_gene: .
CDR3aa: CASSPGQNYGYTF
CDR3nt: TGTGCCAGCAGCCCGGGACAAAACTATGGCTACACCTTC

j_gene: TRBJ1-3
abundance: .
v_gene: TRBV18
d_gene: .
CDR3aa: CASSPGVTSGNTIYF
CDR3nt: TGTGCCAGCTCACCTGGGGTTACCTCTGGAAACACCATATATTTT

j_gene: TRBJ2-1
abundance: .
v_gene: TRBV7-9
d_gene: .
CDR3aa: CASSLAHEQFF
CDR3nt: TGTGCCAGCAGCTTGGCGCATGAGCAGTTCTTC

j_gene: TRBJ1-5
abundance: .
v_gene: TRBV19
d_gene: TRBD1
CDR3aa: CASRDRGEQPQHF
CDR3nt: TGTGCCAGCCGTGACAGGGGTGAACAGCCCCAGCATTTT

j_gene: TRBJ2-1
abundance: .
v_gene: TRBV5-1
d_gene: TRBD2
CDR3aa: CASRVSSGNNEQFF
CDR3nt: TGCGCCAGCAGGGTTTCTAGCGGGAACAATGAGCAGTTCTTC

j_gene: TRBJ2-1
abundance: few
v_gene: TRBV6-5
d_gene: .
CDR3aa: CASSSNYNEQFF
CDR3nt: TGTGCCAGCAGTAGTAACTACAATGAGCAGTTCTTC

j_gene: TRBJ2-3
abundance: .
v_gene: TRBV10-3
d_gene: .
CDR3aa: CAISMDTTDTQYF
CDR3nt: TGTGCCATCAGTATGGACACCACAGATACGCAGTATTTT

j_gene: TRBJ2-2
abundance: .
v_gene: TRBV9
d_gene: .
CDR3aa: CASSVVGSGELFF
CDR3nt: TGTGCCAGCAGCGTAGTCGGCTCCGGGGAGCTGTTTTTT

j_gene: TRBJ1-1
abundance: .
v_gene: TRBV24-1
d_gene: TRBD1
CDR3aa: CATSDGRGRPEAFF
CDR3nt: TGTGCCACCAGTGATGGGAGGGGGCGGCCTGAAGCTTTCTTT

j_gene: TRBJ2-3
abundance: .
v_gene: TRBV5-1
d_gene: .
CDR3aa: CASSPHKPDTQYF
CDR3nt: TGCGCCAGCAGCCCGCACAAGCCAGATACGCAGTATTTT

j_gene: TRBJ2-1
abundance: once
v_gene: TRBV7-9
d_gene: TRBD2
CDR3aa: CASTSGSGTRLFF
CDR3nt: TGTGCCAGCACCTCAGGGTCCGGGACTAGGCTGTTCTTC

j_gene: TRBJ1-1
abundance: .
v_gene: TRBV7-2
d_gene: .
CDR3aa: CASSLAFSGTRGVTEAFF
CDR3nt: TGTGCCAGCAGCTTAGCCTTTTCAGGAACAAGGGGGGTTACTGAAGCTTTCTTT

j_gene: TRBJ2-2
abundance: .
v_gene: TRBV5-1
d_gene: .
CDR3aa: CASSLGNTGELFF
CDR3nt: TGCGCCAGCAGTTTGGGGAACACCGGGGAGCTGTTTTTT

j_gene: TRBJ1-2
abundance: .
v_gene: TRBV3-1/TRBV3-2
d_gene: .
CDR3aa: CASSQDPGQDYGYTF
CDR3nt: TGTGCCAGCAGCCAAGATCCAGGGCAGGACTATGGCTACACCTTC

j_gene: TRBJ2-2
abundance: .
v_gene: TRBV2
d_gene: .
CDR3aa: CASSGMGDTGELFF
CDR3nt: TGTGCCAGCAGTGGAATGGGGGACACCGGGGAGCTGTTTTTT

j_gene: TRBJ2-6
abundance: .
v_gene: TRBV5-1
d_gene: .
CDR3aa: CASSWAPGANVLTF
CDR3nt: TGCGCCAGCAGCTGGGCCCCTGGGGCCAACGTCCTGACTTTC

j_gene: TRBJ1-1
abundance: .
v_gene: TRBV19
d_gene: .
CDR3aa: CASSIRGGTEAFF
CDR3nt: TGTGCCAGTAGTATAAGGGGGGGCACTGAAGCTTTCTTT

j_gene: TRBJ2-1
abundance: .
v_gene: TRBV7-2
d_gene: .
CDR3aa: CASSFGGGSRVEQFF
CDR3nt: TGTGCCAGCAGCTTTGGGGGAGGATCGCGGGTTGAGCAGTTCTTC

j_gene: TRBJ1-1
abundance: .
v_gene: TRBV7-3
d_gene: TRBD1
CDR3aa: CASSLGQGEAFF
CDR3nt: TGTGCCAGCAGCTTAGGACAGGGGGAAGCTTTCTTT

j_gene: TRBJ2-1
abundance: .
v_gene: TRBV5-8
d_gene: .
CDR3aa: CASSLVLVFYNEQFF
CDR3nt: TGTGCCAGCAGCTTGGTTTTGGTATTCTACAATGAGCAGTTCTTC

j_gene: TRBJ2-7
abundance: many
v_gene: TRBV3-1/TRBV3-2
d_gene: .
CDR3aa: CASSQSSTSEQYF
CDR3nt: TGTGCCAGCAGCCAATCGTCGACCTCCGAGCAGTACTTC

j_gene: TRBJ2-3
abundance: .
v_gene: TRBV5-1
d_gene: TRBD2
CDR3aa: CASSRGLGGREGSADTQYF
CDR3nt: TGCGCCAGCAGCAGGGGACTTGGGGGGAGGGAAGGGAGCGCAGATACGCAGTATTTT

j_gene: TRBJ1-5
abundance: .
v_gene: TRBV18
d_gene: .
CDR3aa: CASSPAGDSLGPQHF
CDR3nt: TGTGCCAGCTCACCCGCAGGGGATTCTCTTGGACCCCAGCATTTT